This T cell receptor beta chain was sequenced during a study of patients and donors after allogeneic stem cell transplantation. One entry per CDR3 protein results from TCRdb running MiXCR on the RT-PCR reads. This table holds over 150,000 distinct CDR3 sequences, 25% to 35% found once. CDR3 length: 13 amino acids. The J segment lost 8 bases and the V segment lost 5 bases, leaving 5 bases of the junction unmatched. CDR1 and CDR2 from the germline V gene are LNHNV and YYDKDF (reference sequence). This clonotype was sampled from a human donor who was either an allogeneic HSCT recipient or a stem cell or donor lymphocyte infusion donor (not recorded which). It is not recorded whose cells these are; they may come from a transplant donor. This sequence joins TRBV15 and TRBJ2-1, with 8 bases aligning to TRBD2. The sequencing input was blood, either unsorted or a sorted T cell fraction (not recorded which). This chain's CDR3 is CATSVREVYEQFF. As DNA, the CDR3 is TGTGCCACCAGCGTGCGGGAGGTCTATGAGCAGTTCTTC.